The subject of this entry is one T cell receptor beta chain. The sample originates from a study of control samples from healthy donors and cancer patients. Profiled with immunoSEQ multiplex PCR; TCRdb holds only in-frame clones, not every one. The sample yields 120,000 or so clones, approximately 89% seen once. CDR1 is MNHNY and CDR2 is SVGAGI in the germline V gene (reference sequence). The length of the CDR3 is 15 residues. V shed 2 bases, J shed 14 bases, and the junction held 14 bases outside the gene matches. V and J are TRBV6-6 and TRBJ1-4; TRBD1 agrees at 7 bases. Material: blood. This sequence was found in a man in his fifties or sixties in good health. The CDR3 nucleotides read TGTGCCAGCAGTTACCGAGATACCAGGGGGATGGGCCTGTTTTTT. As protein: CASSYRDTRGMGLFF.